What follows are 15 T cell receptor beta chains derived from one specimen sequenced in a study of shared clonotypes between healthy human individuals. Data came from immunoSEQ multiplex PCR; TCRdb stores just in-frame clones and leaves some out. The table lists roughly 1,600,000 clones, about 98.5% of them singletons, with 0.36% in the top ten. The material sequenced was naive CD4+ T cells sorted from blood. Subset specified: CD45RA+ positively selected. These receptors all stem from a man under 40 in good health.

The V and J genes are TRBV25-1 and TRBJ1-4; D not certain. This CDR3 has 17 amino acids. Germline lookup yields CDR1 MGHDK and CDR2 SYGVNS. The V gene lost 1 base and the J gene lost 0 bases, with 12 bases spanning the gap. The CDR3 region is CASSESALLATNEKLFF. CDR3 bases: TGTGCCAGCAGTGAATCGGCTTTACTTGCAACTAATGAAAAACTGTTTTTT.

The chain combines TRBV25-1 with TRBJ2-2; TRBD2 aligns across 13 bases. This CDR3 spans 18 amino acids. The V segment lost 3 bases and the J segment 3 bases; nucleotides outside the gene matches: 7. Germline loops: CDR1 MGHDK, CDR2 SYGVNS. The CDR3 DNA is TGTGCCAGCAGTGACCCCGGGACTAGCGGGACTTACACCGGGGAGCTGTTTTTT. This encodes CASSDPGTSGTYTGELFF.

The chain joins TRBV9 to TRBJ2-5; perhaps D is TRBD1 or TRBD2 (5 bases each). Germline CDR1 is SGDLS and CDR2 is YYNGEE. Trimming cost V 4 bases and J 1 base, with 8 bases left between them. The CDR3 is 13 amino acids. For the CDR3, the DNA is TGTGCCAGCAGCACGGGACCCCAAGAGACCCAGTACTTC. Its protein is CASSTGPQETQYF.

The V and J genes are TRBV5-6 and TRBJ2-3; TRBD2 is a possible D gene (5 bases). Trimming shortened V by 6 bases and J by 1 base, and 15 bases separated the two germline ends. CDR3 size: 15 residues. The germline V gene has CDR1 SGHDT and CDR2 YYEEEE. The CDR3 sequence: CASTSAASRTDTQYF. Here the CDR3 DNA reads TGTGCCAGCACCTCAGCGGCTTCTCGCACAGATACGCAGTATTTT.

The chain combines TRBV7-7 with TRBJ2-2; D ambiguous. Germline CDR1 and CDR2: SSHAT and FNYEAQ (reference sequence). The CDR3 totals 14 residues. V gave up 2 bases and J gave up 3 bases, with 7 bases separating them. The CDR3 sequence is CASSLSFDTGELFF. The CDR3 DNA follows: TGTGCCAGCAGCTTAAGTTTCGACACCGGGGAGCTGTTTTTT.

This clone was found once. In nucleotides, the CDR3 is TGTGCCAGCAGCTCCAGGGACCGTAACAATGAGCAGTTCTTC. Amino acid sequence: CASSSRDRNNEQFF. This chain joins TRBV11-2 and TRBJ2-1; D may correspond to TRBD1 or TRBD2 (5 bases each). Germline assignment: CDR1 SGHAT and CDR2 FQNNGV. This CDR3 region has 14 residues. Trimming took 4 bases from V and 5 from J, leaving 12 bases between them.

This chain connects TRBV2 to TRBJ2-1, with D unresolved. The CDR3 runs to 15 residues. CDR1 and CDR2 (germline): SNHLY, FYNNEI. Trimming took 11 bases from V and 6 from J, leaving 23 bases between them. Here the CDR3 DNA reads TGTGCCGGCACTACTGGAACAATTCCTAGCAATGAGCAGTTCTTC. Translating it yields CAGTTGTIPSNEQFF.

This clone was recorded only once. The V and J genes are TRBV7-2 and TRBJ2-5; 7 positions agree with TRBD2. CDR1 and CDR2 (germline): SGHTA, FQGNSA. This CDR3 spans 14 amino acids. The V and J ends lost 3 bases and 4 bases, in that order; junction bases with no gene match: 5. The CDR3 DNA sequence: TGTGCCAGCAGCTTTTCGTGGGAGGGAGAGACCCAGTACTTC. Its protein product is CASSFSWEGETQYF.

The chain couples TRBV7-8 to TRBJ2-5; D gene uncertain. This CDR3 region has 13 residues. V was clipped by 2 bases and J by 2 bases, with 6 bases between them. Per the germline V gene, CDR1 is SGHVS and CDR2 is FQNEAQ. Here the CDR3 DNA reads TGTGCCAGCAGCTTATACGGACAAGAGACCCAGTACTTC. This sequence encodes CASSLYGQETQYF.

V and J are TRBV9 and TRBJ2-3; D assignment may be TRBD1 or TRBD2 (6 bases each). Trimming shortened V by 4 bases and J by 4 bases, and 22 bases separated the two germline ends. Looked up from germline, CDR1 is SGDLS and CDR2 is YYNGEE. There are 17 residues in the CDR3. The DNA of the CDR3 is TGTGCCAGCAGCCTGAGAGTCACGGGGGCTATGGCAGATACGCAGTATTTT. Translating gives CASSLRVTGAMADTQYF.

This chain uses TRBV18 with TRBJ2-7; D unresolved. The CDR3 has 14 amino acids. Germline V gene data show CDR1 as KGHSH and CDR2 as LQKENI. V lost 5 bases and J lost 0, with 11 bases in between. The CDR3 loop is CASSGSQSSYEQYF. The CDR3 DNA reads TGTGCCAGCTCAGGCTCACAGAGCTCCTACGAGCAGTACTTC.

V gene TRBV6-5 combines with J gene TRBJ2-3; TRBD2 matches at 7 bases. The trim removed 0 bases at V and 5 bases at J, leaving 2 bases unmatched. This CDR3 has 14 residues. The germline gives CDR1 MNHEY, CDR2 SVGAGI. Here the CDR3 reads CASSYSGGRDTQYF. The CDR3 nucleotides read TGTGCCAGCAGTTACTCTGGCGGGAGAGATACGCAGTATTTT.

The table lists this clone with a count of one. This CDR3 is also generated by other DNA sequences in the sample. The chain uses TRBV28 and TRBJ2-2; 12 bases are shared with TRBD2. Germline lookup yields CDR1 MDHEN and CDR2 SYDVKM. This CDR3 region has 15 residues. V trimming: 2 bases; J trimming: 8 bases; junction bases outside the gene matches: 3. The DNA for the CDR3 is TGTGCCAGCAGTTTAAGACTAGCGGGAGCAGGGGAGCTGTTTTTT. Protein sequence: CASSLRLAGAGELFF.

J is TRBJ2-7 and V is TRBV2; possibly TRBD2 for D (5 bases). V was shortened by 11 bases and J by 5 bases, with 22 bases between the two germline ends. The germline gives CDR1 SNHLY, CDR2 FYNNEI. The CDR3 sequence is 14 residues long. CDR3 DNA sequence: TGTGCCCTCAAACGGGGAACGGCGATGGACGAGCAGTACTTC. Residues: CALKRGTAMDEQYF.

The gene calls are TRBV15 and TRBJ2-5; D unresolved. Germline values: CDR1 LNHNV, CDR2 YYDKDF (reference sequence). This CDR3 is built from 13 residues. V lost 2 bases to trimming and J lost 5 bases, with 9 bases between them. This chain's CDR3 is CATSRPVPETQYF. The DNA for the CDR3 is TGTGCCACCAGCAGACCCGTGCCGGAGACCCAGTACTTC.